Listed below are T cell receptor beta chains from one sample, sequenced in a study of cytomegalovirus exposure and HLA in healthy donors. Generated by immunoSEQ multiplex PCR, the TCRdb table keeps only in-frame clones and is missing some. The sample includes 150,000 to 200,000 clones, about 82% seen only once; the top ten take around 2.5%. Sequences were obtained from PBMCs. The receptor source for this set is a man between 25 and 39 years old in good health and CMV-seropositive. The CDR3 runs from the conserved cysteine through the conserved F or W. A D gene is named only where the DNA matches it firmly. Some rows mark clone size as missing; the rest say once, few, many or name a class of expanded clone.

many	TRBV18	.	TRBJ1-5	TGTGCCAGCTCAGAGGGAACAAGGGATCAGCCCCAGCATTTT	CASSEGTRDQPQHF
few	TRBV2	.	TRBJ1-2	TGTGCCAGCAGTGGGGAGGGTGGCTACACCTTC	CASSGEGGYTF
once	TRBV5-1	.	TRBJ1-4	TGCGCCAGCAGCGAGTCCAGGGCAGCATCAAATGAAAAACTGTTTTTT	CASSESRAASNEKLFF
.	TRBV11-2	.	TRBJ1-4	TGTGCCAGCCCGGTGTGGCCAAGGAGTGAAAAACTGTTTTTT	CASPVWPRSEKLFF
few	TRBV18	.	TRBJ2-7	TGTGCCAGCTCACGGGACACAAGCTCCTACGAGCAGTACTTC	CASSRDTSSYEQYF
.	TRBV27	TRBD2	TRBJ2-7	TGTGCCAGCAGAGACGGGGGGGGCTCCTACGAGCAGTACTTC	CASRDGGGSYEQYF
.	TRBV30	.	TRBJ1-5	TGTGCCTGGAGTGTAGGGGGGGAACAGCCCCAGCATTTT	CAWSVGGEQPQHF
.	TRBV5-1	.	TRBJ2-7	TGCGCCAGCAGACTGTCACGCGAGCAGTACTTC	CASRLSREQYF
.	TRBV6-5	TRBD1	TRBJ1-4	TGTGCCAGCAGTTCTCAGGGGGCTTCTAATGAAAAACTGTTTTTT	CASSSQGASNEKLFF
.	TRBV27	.	TRBJ2-1	TGTGCCAGCAGCTTAGGACTACCAATTTACAATGAGCAGTTCTTC	CASSLGLPIYNEQFF
.	TRBV9	.	TRBJ1-2	TGTGCCAGCAGCGTAGCTACGACAGATTGGGGCTACACCTTC	CASSVATTDWGYTF
.	TRBV9	.	TRBJ2-5	TGTGCCAGCAGCCCTGGGGAGGACTGGATGGTAGAGACCCAGTACTTC	CASSPGEDWMVETQYF
.	TRBV27	TRBD1	TRBJ2-5	TGTGCCAGCAGACGGACAGGGGCAGAGACCCAGTACTTC	CASRRTGAETQYF
.	TRBV7-9	TRBD1	TRBJ2-2	TGTGCCAGCAGAGAACCGGGACAGACAAACACCGGGGAGCTGTTTTTT	CASREPGQTNTGELFF
.	TRBV27	.	TRBJ2-1	TGTGCCAGCAGATCAGGCCACAATGAGCAGTTCTTC	CASRSGHNEQFF
.	TRBV6-1	.	TRBJ1-1	TGTGCCAGCAGGGTTGCTCGCGGAACTGAAGCTTTCTTT	CASRVARGTEAFF
.	TRBV5-5	.	TRBJ1-3	TGTGCCAGCGCCGTTACAGGGATTGGAAACACCATATATTTT	CASAVTGIGNTIYF
.	TRBV7-6	TRBD1	TRBJ1-2	TGCGCCAGCAGCTCGGGACAGGACCGTCTCTATGGCTACACCTTC	CASSSGQDRLYGYTF
.	TRBV11-3	.	TRBJ1-5	TGTGCCAGCAGCTTAGATAGAAGGGGTCGGCCCCATGGTAAGCAGCCCCAGCATTTT	CASSLDRRGRPHGKQPQHF
.	TRBV10-3	TRBD1	TRBJ1-3	TGTGCCATCAGTGAGTCGCTAAGGACAGGGGTGCGACCTGGAAACACCATATATTTT	CAISESLRTGVRPGNTIYF
.	TRBV27	TRBD1	TRBJ1-5	TGTGCCAGCAGCCTGTTCGGACAGGGGGGCCTCAATCAGCCCCAGCATTTT	CASSLFGQGGLNQPQHF
.	TRBV11-2	TRBD2	TRBJ2-1	TGTGCCAGCAGCGGCCCGGCGGGACTAGCGTACAATGAGCAGTTCTTC	CASSGPAGLAYNEQFF
.	TRBV4-3	.	TRBJ2-5	TGCGCCAGCAGCCAAGATCCCGGGGCCCAGGGGGAGACCCAGTACTTC	CASSQDPGAQGETQYF
.	TRBV4-3	TRBD1	TRBJ1-2	TGCGCCAGCAGCCAAAGCGACAGGGCGGGTCGAGATGGCTACACCTTC	CASSQSDRAGRDGYTF
.	TRBV6-1	.	TRBJ2-3	TGTGCCAGCAGTGAAGACGCCAGTTACGATAGCACAGATACGCAGTATTTT	CASSEDASYDSTDTQYF
.	TRBV9	TRBD2	TRBJ2-7	TGTGCCAGCAGCGTAGGTCCTAGCGGGGAGATACACGAGCAGTACTTC	CASSVGPSGEIHEQYF
.	TRBV5-1	.	TRBJ1-3	TGCGCCAGCAGCACTGGGGCGATCTCTGGAAACACCATATATTTT	CASSTGAISGNTIYF
.	TRBV9	.	TRBJ2-2	TGTGCCAGCAGCAGGAGGAACACCGGGGAGCTGTTTTTT	CASSRRNTGELFF
.	TRBV5-6	TRBD1	TRBJ2-2	TGTGCCAGCAGCTTCGGGACAGAGACCGGGGAGCTGTTTTTT	CASSFGTETGELFF
.	TRBV10-2	TRBD1	TRBJ2-7	TGCGCCAGCAGTGACGTGACAGGGGTATACGAGCAGTACTTC	CASSDVTGVYEQYF
many	TRBV2	TRBD2	TRBJ2-3	TGTGCCAGCATATCGGGGGGGACAGATACGCAGTATTTT	CASISGGTDTQYF
once	TRBV7-2	TRBD1	TRBJ1-6	TGTGCCAGCAGCCAACAGGGGGGTAATTCACCCCTCCACTTT	CASSQQGGNSPLHF
.	TRBV5-5	TRBD1	TRBJ2-1	TGTGCCAGCAGCGTCGGGACAGCTCCATACAATGAGCAGTTCTTC	CASSVGTAPYNEQFF
.	TRBV10-1	.	TRBJ2-1	TGCGCCAGCAGTGGCCCGGGGGTTTTCAATGAGCAGTTCTTC	CASSGPGVFNEQFF
.	TRBV5-1	.	TRBJ1-3	TGCGCCAGCAGCTTGGCGTCAGCTGGAAACACCATATATTTT	CASSLASAGNTIYF
.	TRBV5-1	TRBD1	TRBJ2-7	TGCGCCAGCAGTTGGGGACAGGCTAACGCCTACGAGCAGTACTTC	CASSWGQANAYEQYF
once	TRBV4-1	TRBD1	TRBJ2-7	TGCGCCAGCAGCCACAGACAGGGAGACGAGCAGTACTTC	CASSHRQGDEQYF
.	TRBV5-1	TRBD1	TRBJ2-1	TGCGCCAGCAGCCCCCTGACAGGGAATGAGCAGTTCTTC	CASSPLTGNEQFF
.	TRBV11-2	TRBD1	TRBJ2-2	TGTGCCAGCAGCCAAAGACAGGGGCAAACCGGGGAGCTGTTTTTT	CASSQRQGQTGELFF
.	TRBV29-1	TRBD1	TRBJ2-6	TGCAGCGCCGCGGACAGGGGGGCTGGGGCCAACGTCCTGACTTTC	CSAADRGAGANVLTF
.	TRBV5-1	.	TRBJ2-2	TGCGCCAGCGGAATAGGGGGGAACACCGGGGAGCTGTTTTTT	CASGIGGNTGELFF
.	TRBV12-5	TRBD1	TRBJ1-2	TGTGCTAGTGGTTTGCCGGACAGGGCTCCGTATGGCTACACCTTC	CASGLPDRAPYGYTF
once	TRBV30	TRBD1	TRBJ1-2	TGTGCCTGGACCCCGAACGGACAGGGTAGCTACACCTTC	CAWTPNGQGSYTF
.	TRBV7-9	TRBD1	TRBJ1-2	TGTGCCAGCAGCTCCGGGGATACAGGGGAAATTCGCTATGGCTACACCTTC	CASSSGDTGEIRYGYTF
few	TRBV5-5	.	TRBJ1-1	TGTGCCAGCAGCTTGTCAAGGGGTTACACTGAAGCTTTCTTT	CASSLSRGYTEAFF
.	TRBV27	TRBD1	TRBJ1-1	TGTGCCAGCAGTTGGACAGGGTTGGACACTGAAGCTTTCTTT	CASSWTGLDTEAFF
.	TRBV14	.	TRBJ2-2	TGTGCCAGCACCCCTGGGGGGACCTCGAACACCGGGGAGCTGTTTTTT	CASTPGGTSNTGELFF
.	TRBV5-4	.	TRBJ2-7	TGTGCCAGCAGCTTGAGGGCTTTAGGCGGGGGCAACGAGCAGTACTTC	CASSLRALGGGNEQYF
.	TRBV7-2	.	TRBJ2-5	TGTGCCAGCAGCTTAAGTCTAGGTGAGACCCAGTACTTC	CASSLSLGETQYF
.	TRBV11-2	.	TRBJ2-7	TGTGCCAGCAGCTTAGCCCACGCCGGGACCTACGAGCAGTACTTC	CASSLAHAGTYEQYF
.	TRBV21-1	.	TRBJ1-5	TGTGCCAGCAGCGTCATGTTTAGGGGGGAGGGACCTAGCAATCAGCCCCAGCATTTT	CASSVMFRGEGPSNQPQHF
.	TRBV2	.	TRBJ1-2	TGTGCCAGCAGGCAGGGCGGTGCCTACACCTTC	CASRQGGAYTF